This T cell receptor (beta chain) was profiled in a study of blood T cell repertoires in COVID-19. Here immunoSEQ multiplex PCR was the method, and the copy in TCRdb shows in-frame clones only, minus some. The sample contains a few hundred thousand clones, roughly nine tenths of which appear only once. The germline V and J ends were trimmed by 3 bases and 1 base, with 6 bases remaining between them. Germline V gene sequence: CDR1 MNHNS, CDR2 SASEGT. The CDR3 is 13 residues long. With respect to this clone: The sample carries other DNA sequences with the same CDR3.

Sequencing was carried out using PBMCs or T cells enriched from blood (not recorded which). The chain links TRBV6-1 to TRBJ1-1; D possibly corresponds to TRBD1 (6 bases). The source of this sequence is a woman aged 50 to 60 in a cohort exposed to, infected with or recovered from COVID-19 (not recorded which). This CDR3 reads CASSETGNTEAFF. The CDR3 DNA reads TGTGCCAGCAGTGAGACAGGGAACACTGAAGCTTTCTTT.